This record concerns one T cell receptor (beta chain) sequence. Sequencing was performed with immunoSEQ multiplex PCR; in TCRdb, only in-frame clones are kept and a portion is missing. This sample has approximately 90,000 clones, with about 81% found just once. With 2 bases removed from V and 5 bases from J, the gap between germline ends came to 13 bases. Per germline, CDR1 SGDLS and CDR2 YYNGEE. The CDR3 covers 14 residues. This sample was taken from a study of control samples from healthy donors and cancer patients. This receptor was identified in a man in his 70s with lung cancer. This chain uses TRBV9 with TRBJ2-5; D is perhaps TRBD1 or TRBD2 (5 bases each). Sequenced material: PBMCs. CDR3 nucleotides: TGTGCCAGCAGCGTCGACGGGACGAGGGAGACCCAGTACTTC. It yields the protein CASSVDGTRETQYF.